This note documents a single TCR beta chain sequence. This specimen comes from a study of blood T cell repertoires in COVID-19. Study in general: Samples came from the United States, Italy and Spain, spanning acute and convalescent COVID-19. PBMCs, B-cell-depleted T cells, or T cells were the source of the cDNA or gDNA that made up the material.

Germline V CDR1 and CDR2: SNHLY, FYNNEI. The CDR3 is 15 residues long. The V and J ends lost 6 bases and 1 base respectively, with 13 bases between them. In the authors' workflow: Estimates of nucleated cell counts were drawn from the amplification of reference gene primers. The protocol was immunoSEQ multiplex PCR, while the TCRdb copy is restricted to in-frame clones and leaves out a portion. That table gives V, J and clone size, and the DNA gave D and trimming. The sample yields 120,000 or so clones, 88% seen once. This chain uses TRBV2 with TRBJ2-1, with D possibly TRBD2 on 6 matching bases. The clonotype originates from a woman in her fifties or sixties with acute or convalescent COVID-19. The sequenced sample consisted of peripheral blood. The CDR3 nucleotides are TGTGCCAGCAGCCGGGACTTCAATTCCTACAATGAGCAGTTCTTC. Translated: CASSRDFNSYNEQFF.